These T cell receptor beta chains were read from a single sample in a study of identifying expanded T cells in peripheral blood. TCRdb's table, derived via immunoSEQ multiplex PCR, lists solely in-frame clones and lacks some. The sample contains 97,000 or so clones, approximately 88% of which appear only once. The sequenced material came from blood. All receptors come from a person aged 18 to 70 in good health. Each CDR3 is given with its conserved first and last residue. A D gene is named only where the DNA matches it firmly. A row's size may be missing; if present it is once, few, many or a size class.

V gene: TRBV29-1
D gene: -
clone size: -
CDR3 length: 14
J gene: TRBJ2-7
CDR3 protein: CSVEVGSTSYEQYF
CDR3 DNA: TGCAGCGTTGAAGTTGGCAGCACCTCATACGAGCAGTACTTC

V gene: TRBV5-1
D gene: -
clone size: -
CDR3 length: 13
J gene: TRBJ1-2
CDR3 protein: CASSLRTDYGYTF
CDR3 DNA: TGCGCCAGCAGCTTACGGACTGACTATGGCTACACCTTC

V gene: TRBV15
D gene: -
clone size: -
CDR3 length: 15
J gene: TRBJ1-3
CDR3 protein: CATSRDDRDTNTIYF
CDR3 DNA: TGTGCCACCAGCAGAGATGATCGGGACACCAACACCATATATTTT

V gene: TRBV19
D gene: TRBD1
clone size: -
CDR3 length: 16
J gene: TRBJ1-3
CDR3 protein: CASSIPRTGEGNTIYF
CDR3 DNA: TGTGCCAGTAGTATCCCAAGGACAGGGGAGGGAAACACCATATATTTT

V gene: TRBV5-1
D gene: -
clone size: -
CDR3 length: 15
J gene: TRBJ2-2
CDR3 protein: CASSSRQDLTGELFF
CDR3 DNA: TGCGCCAGCAGCTCAAGACAGGACCTCACCGGGGAGCTGTTTTTT

V gene: TRBV5-5
D gene: -
clone size: -
CDR3 length: 13
J gene: TRBJ1-1
CDR3 protein: CASSLAGHTEAFF
CDR3 DNA: TGTGCCAGCAGCTTGGCGGGGCACACTGAAGCTTTCTTT

V gene: TRBV5-1
D gene: -
clone size: -
CDR3 length: 14
J gene: TRBJ1-2
CDR3 protein: CASSLDQVDYGYTF
CDR3 DNA: TGCGCCAGCAGCTTGGATCAGGTAGATTATGGCTACACCTTC

V gene: TRBV7-2
D gene: TRBD1
clone size: -
CDR3 length: 14
J gene: TRBJ1-6
CDR3 protein: CASSPGTANSPLHF
CDR3 DNA: TGTGCCAGCAGCCCTGGGACAGCCAATTCACCCCTCCACTTT

V gene: TRBV30
D gene: TRBD1
clone size: -
CDR3 length: 15
J gene: TRBJ1-3
CDR3 protein: CAWSSTGGGGNTIYF
CDR3 DNA: TGTGCCTGGAGTTCGACAGGGGGCGGTGGAAACACCATATATTTT

V gene: TRBV5-1
D gene: -
clone size: -
CDR3 length: 17
J gene: TRBJ2-2
CDR3 protein: CASSLRFGQGSTGELFF
CDR3 DNA: TGCGCCAGCAGCTTGAGGTTTGGGCAGGGATCCACCGGGGAGCTGTTTTTT

V gene: TRBV5-6
D gene: TRBD1
clone size: -
CDR3 length: 13
J gene: TRBJ2-5
CDR3 protein: CASSRDSEETQYF
CDR3 DNA: TGTGCCAGCTCCCGGGACAGCGAAGAGACCCAGTACTTC

V gene: TRBV6-5
D gene: -
clone size: -
CDR3 length: 13
J gene: TRBJ2-7
CDR3 protein: CASSQGLGYEQYF
CDR3 DNA: TGTGCCAGCAGTCAGGGGCTAGGCTACGAGCAGTACTTC

V gene: TRBV14
D gene: -
clone size: -
CDR3 length: 17
J gene: TRBJ2-5
CDR3 protein: CASSQEVRRRYQETQYF
CDR3 DNA: TGTGCCAGCAGCCAAGAGGTGAGGCGCCGGTACCAAGAGACCCAGTACTTC

V gene: TRBV21-1
D gene: -
clone size: once
CDR3 length: 12
J gene: TRBJ1-5
CDR3 protein: CASLFFNQPQHF
CDR3 DNA: TGTGCCAGCCTGTTCTTCAATCAGCCCCAGCATTTT

V gene: TRBV7-2
D gene: TRBD1
clone size: few
CDR3 length: 14
J gene: TRBJ2-7
CDR3 protein: CASSFLDRTYEQYF
CDR3 DNA: TGTGCCAGCAGCTTTCTGGACAGGACATACGAGCAGTACTTC

V gene: TRBV4-2
D gene: -
clone size: -
CDR3 length: 16
J gene: TRBJ1-3
CDR3 protein: CASSQERARDRNTIYF
CDR3 DNA: TGTGCCAGCAGCCAAGAGAGGGCCAGGGACCGAAACACCATATATTTT

V gene: TRBV29-1
D gene: TRBD2
clone size: -
CDR3 length: 14
J gene: TRBJ2-1
CDR3 protein: CSVEVLAGVNEQFF
CDR3 DNA: TGCAGCGTTGAGGTTTTAGCGGGAGTAAATGAGCAGTTCTTC

V gene: TRBV5-1
D gene: -
clone size: -
CDR3 length: 15
J gene: TRBJ2-3
CDR3 protein: CASSLATRSTDTQYF
CDR3 DNA: TGCGCCAGCAGCTTGGCGACCCGAAGCACAGATACGCAGTATTTT

V gene: TRBV18
D gene: TRBD1
clone size: -
CDR3 length: 13
J gene: TRBJ1-2
CDR3 protein: CASSPGRGDGYTF
CDR3 DNA: TGTGCCAGCTCACCAGGCAGGGGGGATGGCTACACCTTC

V gene: TRBV27
D gene: TRBD2
clone size: -
CDR3 length: 14
J gene: TRBJ2-7
CDR3 protein: CASSLGLAGVRQYF
CDR3 DNA: TGTGCCAGCAGTTTGGGACTAGCGGGAGTGCGGCAGTACTTC

V gene: TRBV10-2
D gene: TRBD2
clone size: -
CDR3 length: 15
J gene: TRBJ2-5
CDR3 protein: CASSRLAGIQETQYF
CDR3 DNA: TGCGCCAGCAGCCGACTAGCGGGGATTCAAGAGACCCAGTACTTC

V gene: TRBV6-1
D gene: -
clone size: -
CDR3 length: 14
J gene: TRBJ2-7
CDR3 protein: CASSADPSSYEQYF
CDR3 DNA: TGTGCCAGCAGTGCGGATCCAAGCTCCTACGAGCAGTACTTC

V gene: TRBV5-1
D gene: TRBD1
clone size: -
CDR3 length: 14
J gene: TRBJ1-2
CDR3 protein: CASGPGQPAAGYTF
CDR3 DNA: TGCGCCAGCGGCCCGGGACAGCCCGCCGCTGGCTACACCTTC

V gene: TRBV5-6
D gene: -
clone size: -
CDR3 length: 16
J gene: TRBJ2-3
CDR3 protein: CASSWTPGLTKDTQYF
CDR3 DNA: TGTGCCAGCAGCTGGACTCCCGGACTTACAAAAGATACGCAGTATTTT

V gene: TRBV5-1
D gene: TRBD1
clone size: -
CDR3 length: 14
J gene: TRBJ2-2
CDR3 protein: CASGQGSNTGELFF
CDR3 DNA: TGCGCCAGCGGACAGGGATCGAACACCGGGGAGCTGTTTTTT

V gene: TRBV2
D gene: -
clone size: -
CDR3 length: 13
J gene: TRBJ2-7
CDR3 protein: CAGSRGQAYEQYF
CDR3 DNA: TGTGCCGGAAGTCGGGGGCAGGCCTACGAGCAGTACTTC

V gene: TRBV5-1
D gene: TRBD2
clone size: -
CDR3 length: 14
J gene: TRBJ2-7
CDR3 protein: CASSLAGDMYEQYF
CDR3 DNA: TGCGCCAGCAGCTTAGCGGGAGATATGTACGAGCAGTACTTC

V gene: TRBV4-1
D gene: TRBD1
clone size: -
CDR3 length: 17
J gene: TRBJ1-5
CDR3 protein: CASSQRTGELSNQPQHF
CDR3 DNA: TGCGCCAGCAGCCAAAGGACAGGGGAATTGAGCAATCAGCCCCAGCATTTT

V gene: TRBV5-1
D gene: TRBD2
clone size: -
CDR3 length: 18
J gene: TRBJ2-5
CDR3 protein: CASSLAGTSGGAGETQYF
CDR3 DNA: TGCGCCAGCAGCTTGGCAGGGACTAGCGGGGGGGCCGGTGAGACCCAGTACTTC

V gene: TRBV6-6
D gene: -
clone size: few
CDR3 length: 11
J gene: TRBJ2-2
CDR3 protein: CASSPTGELFF
CDR3 DNA: TGTGCCAGCAGTCCTACCGGGGAGCTGTTTTTT

V gene: TRBV5-8
D gene: -
clone size: -
CDR3 length: 12
J gene: TRBJ2-3
CDR3 protein: CASSLAWDTQYF
CDR3 DNA: TGTGCCAGCAGCTTGGCGTGGGATACGCAGTATTTT

V gene: TRBV6-1
D gene: -
clone size: -
CDR3 length: 15
J gene: TRBJ2-7
CDR3 protein: CASSEGLGGSYEQYF
CDR3 DNA: TGTGCCAGCAGTGAGGGTTTGGGCGGATCCTACGAGCAGTACTTC

V gene: TRBV5-6
D gene: TRBD2
clone size: once
CDR3 length: 14
J gene: TRBJ2-7
CDR3 protein: CASSRGSGGYEQYF
CDR3 DNA: TGTGCCAGCAGCCGGGGAAGCGGGGGGTACGAGCAGTACTTC

V gene: TRBV30
D gene: TRBD1
clone size: -
CDR3 length: 16
J gene: TRBJ1-1
CDR3 protein: CAWSVPSGQGAGEAFF
CDR3 DNA: TGTGCCTGGAGTGTACCCAGCGGACAGGGGGCTGGAGAAGCTTTCTTT

V gene: TRBV7-9
D gene: TRBD1
clone size: -
CDR3 length: 16
J gene: TRBJ1-1
CDR3 protein: CASSTNPGGFGTEAFF
CDR3 DNA: TGTGCCAGCAGTACTAACCCAGGGGGCTTTGGGACTGAAGCTTTCTTT

V gene: TRBV5-5
D gene: TRBD1
clone size: -
CDR3 length: 16
J gene: TRBJ1-2
CDR3 protein: CASSSGATGDRYGYTF
CDR3 DNA: TGTGCCAGCAGCTCCGGAGCGACAGGGGATAGGTATGGCTACACCTTC

V gene: TRBV28
D gene: TRBD1
clone size: -
CDR3 length: 18
J gene: TRBJ2-5
CDR3 protein: CASSSGTGNGGLRETQYF
CDR3 DNA: TGTGCCAGCAGTTCCGGGACAGGGAACGGAGGGCTCAGGGAGACCCAGTACTTC

V gene: TRBV2
D gene: -
clone size: -
CDR3 length: 14
J gene: TRBJ1-2
CDR3 protein: CASSARSRDYGYTF
CDR3 DNA: TGTGCCAGCAGTGCCCGGTCGAGGGACTATGGCTACACCTTC

V gene: TRBV14
D gene: -
clone size: -
CDR3 length: 15
J gene: TRBJ2-2
CDR3 protein: CASSPYVRNTGELFF
CDR3 DNA: TGTGCCAGCAGCCCGTATGTTCGAAACACCGGGGAGCTGTTTTTT

V gene: TRBV29-1
D gene: TRBD1
clone size: -
CDR3 length: 12
J gene: TRBJ2-7
CDR3 protein: CSVGGQGIEQYF
CDR3 DNA: TGCAGCGTTGGGGGACAGGGGATCGAGCAGTACTTC

V gene: TRBV7-2
D gene: TRBD1
clone size: -
CDR3 length: 15
J gene: TRBJ1-3
CDR3 protein: CASSPQTGAGNTIYF
CDR3 DNA: TGTGCCAGCAGCCCGCAGACAGGGGCTGGAAACACCATATATTTT